These 4 T cell receptor beta chains originate from one sample sequenced in a study of T cell changes during pregnancy in multiple sclerosis. Sequencing was performed with immunoSEQ multiplex PCR; in TCRdb, only in-frame clones are kept and a portion is missing. The sample shows about 100,000 clones, under 95% of them seen only once. The material sequenced was peripheral blood, taken after pregnancy. The receptors stem from a female donor with multiple sclerosis, enrolled in a pregnancy study.

The genes are TRBV27 and TRBJ2-2; no clear D. V lost 3 bases, J lost 4 bases, and 9 bases lay in between. The CDR3 sequence is 14 residues long. CDR1 and CDR2 (germline): MNHEY, SMNVEV (reference sequence). The CDR3 reads CASSFTVVTGELFF. DNA of the CDR3: TGTGCCAGCAGTTTCACTGTGGTCACCGGGGAGCTGTTTTTT.

This chain joins TRBV9 and TRBJ2-7, with TRBD1 matching over 7 bases. The junction had 11 bases not matched to a gene; V was cut back by 3 bases and J by 5 bases. CDR1 SGDLS and CDR2 YYNGEE come from the germline V gene. CDR3 length: 15 residues. CDR3 residues: CASSASTGLKNEQYF. In nucleotides, the CDR3 is TGTGCCAGCAGCGCGTCGACAGGGCTAAAAAACGAGCAGTACTTC.

V is TRBV5-4 and J is TRBJ2-7; D is perhaps TRBD2 (5 bases). The germline gives CDR1 SGHNT, CDR2 YYREEE (reference sequence). This CDR3 has 13 amino acids. Trimming stripped 5 bases from V and 6 bases from J, with 15 bases between. CDR3 residues: CASRPDMAGEQYF. The CDR3 DNA follows: TGTGCCAGCAGACCTGACATGGCGGGCGAGCAGTACTTC.

As DNA, the CDR3 is TGTGCCAGCAGTGGTGGGAGCAATGAGCAGTTCTTC. Protein sequence: CASSGGSNEQFF. The V call is TRBV6-1, the J call TRBJ2-1; weak D call: TRBD2 (5 bases). CDR3 length equals 12 residues. Germline V gene data show CDR1 as MNHNS and CDR2 as SASEGT. The V gene lost 4 bases and the J gene lost 6 bases, with 7 bases spanning the gap.